These T cell receptor beta chains were read from a single sample in a study of T-cell reconstitution after alpha-beta-depleted transplantation in children. TCRdb independently ran MiXCR on the PCR reads; one entry per CDR3 protein. The sample holds approximately 980,000 distinct CDR3 sequences, roughly 29% seen once. Sample: PBMCs, mostly from graft donor cells, taken 360 days after TCRalphabeta/CD19-depleted stem cell transplant. The receptors were sampled from a boy under two years old who had a stem cell transplant for SCID, so the T cells may come from the graft donor. CDR3s include the opening cysteine and the closing phenylalanine or tryptophan. The order of the fields is J gene, V gene, D gene, clone size, CDR3 length, CDR3 protein, CDR3 DNA. D genes are given only for firm matches. Part of the rows lack a size; the others show once, few, many or a class for expanded clones.

TRBJ1-1 | TRBV4-1 | NA | NA | 15 | CASSRYTGLNTEAFF | TGCGCCAGCAGCCGATACACGGGGTTGAACACTGAAGCTTTCTTT
TRBJ2-2 | TRBV5-6 | TRBD1 | NA | 15 | CASSPGTGSTGELFF | TGTGCCAGCAGCCCCGGGACAGGGTCCACCGGGGAGCTGTTTTTT
TRBJ1-2 | TRBV20-1 | TRBD1 | few | 16 | CSAGGQGIGSRYGYTF | TGCAGTGCTGGGGGACAGGGTATTGGCTCTAGGTATGGCTACACCTTC
TRBJ1-2 | TRBV28 | NA | NA | 13 | CASSFRRDYGYTF | TGTGCCAGCAGTTTTCGCCGTGACTATGGCTACACCTTC
TRBJ1-1 | TRBV5-1 | NA | few | 16 | CASSPGLGAGGTEAFF | TGCGCCAGCAGCCCAGGGCTTGGGGCAGGAGGCACTGAAGCTTTCTTT
TRBJ2-4 | TRBV6-5 | NA | NA | 16 | CASSYSMGQVKNIQYF | TGTGCCAGCAGTTACTCGATGGGACAAGTTAAAAACATTCAGTACTTC
TRBJ2-3 | TRBV12-3/TRBV12-4 | NA | few | 12 | CASNRATDTQYF | TGTGCCAGCAACAGGGCGACAGATACGCAGTATTTT
TRBJ2-2 | TRBV6-2/TRBV6-3 | TRBD1 | few | 14 | CASTIHRGTGELFF | TGTGCCAGCACCATTCACAGGGGCACCGGGGAGCTGTTTTTT
TRBJ2-2 | TRBV12-3/TRBV12-4 | TRBD1 | NA | 17 | CASSFPVTGANTGELFF | TGTGCCAGCAGTTTTCCCGTAACAGGGGCGAACACCGGGGAGCTGTTTTTT
TRBJ2-7 | TRBV27 | NA | NA | 14 | CARCWPSIPYEQYF | TGTGCCAGATGCTGGCCTTCGATACCTTACGAGCAGTACTTC
TRBJ2-4 | TRBV12-3/TRBV12-4 | TRBD2 | few | 15 | CASSLGLAGKNIQYF | TGTGCCAGCAGTTTAGGACTAGCGGGGAAAAACATTCAGTACTTC
TRBJ2-7 | TRBV30 | NA | few | 13 | CAWSSTGSAEQYF | TGTGCCTGGAGCTCGACAGGCAGTGCCGAGCAGTACTTC
TRBJ1-1 | TRBV20-1 | NA | once | 13 | CSARVDRNTEAFF | TGCAGTGCTAGAGTTGATCGGAACACTGAAGCTTTCTTT
TRBJ2-1 | TRBV5-6 | NA | NA | 13 | CASSLGRGRLEFF | TGTGCCAGCAGCTTGGGCAGGGGCCGACTGGAGTTCTTC
TRBJ1-1 | TRBV4-2 | NA | few | 15 | CASSQDWEGNTEAFF | TGTGCCAGCAGCCAAGATTGGGAGGGAAACACTGAAGCTTTCTTT
TRBJ2-7 | TRBV6-2/TRBV6-3 | NA | few | 14 | CASIRGANSYEQYF | TGTGCCAGCATCCGGGGGGCGAACTCCTACGAGCAGTACTTC
TRBJ2-3 | TRBV20-1 | TRBD1 | few | 15 | CSAKRDSRYTDTQYF | TGCAGTGCTAAAAGGGACAGTAGGTATACAGATACGCAGTATTTT
TRBJ2-3 | TRBV20-1 | NA | NA | 11 | CSGPEEDTQYF | TGCAGTGGGCCGGAAGAAGATACGCAGTATTTT
TRBJ2-3 | TRBV4-2 | NA | NA | 17 | CASSQDRTGGLTDTQYF | TGTGCCAGCAGCCAAGATAGGACGGGGGGCCTCACAGATACGCAGTATTTT
TRBJ2-7 | TRBV12-3/TRBV12-4 | NA | once | 9 | CASGTEQYF | TGTGCCAGCGGGACCGAGCAGTACTTC
TRBJ2-3 | TRBV15 | NA | few | 15 | CATSTGTTSTDTQYF | TGTGCCACCAGCACCGGGACAACTAGCACAGATACGCAGTATTTT
TRBJ1-1 | TRBV20-1 | NA | NA | 13 | CSARDEANTEAFF | TGCAGTGCTAGAGATGAAGCGAACACTGAAGCTTTCTTT
TRBJ1-5 | TRBV7-2 | TRBD1 | few | 16 | CASSFQGAYSNQPQHF | TGTGCCAGCAGCTTCCAGGGGGCCTATAGCAATCAGCCCCAGCATTTT
TRBJ1-5 | TRBV2 | TRBD1 | few | 14 | CASSSGQVVGPQHF | TGTGCCAGCAGTTCTGGACAGGTCGTTGGGCCCCAGCATTTT
TRBJ1-2 | TRBV5-1 | NA | few | 14 | CASSLRRDRYGYTF | TGCGCCAGCAGCCTCCGACGGGATCGCTATGGCTACACCTTC
TRBJ2-7 | TRBV30 | NA | few | 12 | CAWSVQSYEQYF | TGTGCCTGGAGTGTACAGAGCTACGAGCAGTACTTC
TRBJ2-7 | TRBV10-2 | NA | NA | 16 | CASSPRGDSLSYEQYF | TGCGCCAGTAGCCCGCGGGGTGATAGCTTATCCTACGAGCAGTACTTC
TRBJ1-5 | TRBV5-5 | NA | NA | 14 | CASSGMGSNQPQHF | TGTGCCAGCAGTGGGATGGGAAGCAATCAGCCCCAGCATTTT
TRBJ2-4 | TRBV30 | NA | NA | 12 | CAWSVRGNIQYF | TGTGCCTGGAGTGTCAGGGGAAACATTCAGTACTTC
TRBJ2-5 | TRBV6-2/TRBV6-3 | NA | few | 14 | CASSYILAGETQYF | TGTGCCAGCAGTTATATCCTGGCGGGGGAGACCCAGTACTTC
TRBJ1-2 | TRBV5-1 | TRBD1 | NA | 12 | CASSSTGDGYTF | TGCGCCAGCAGCTCGACAGGGGATGGCTACACCTTC
TRBJ2-5 | TRBV15 | TRBD1 | NA | 15 | CATSSGTGAQETQYF | TGTGCCACCAGCAGCGGGACAGGCGCACAAGAGACCCAGTACTTC
TRBJ1-5 | TRBV20-1 | TRBD1 | few | 14 | CSASLGTGRQPQHF | TGCAGTGCTAGCTTGGGGACAGGGAGGCAGCCCCAGCATTTT
TRBJ2-5 | TRBV5-1 | TRBD2 | few | 15 | CASSRLAGFGETQYF | TGCGCCAGCAGCCGACTAGCGGGGTTTGGAGAGACCCAGTACTTC
TRBJ2-7 | TRBV11-2 | NA | few | 15 | CASSLGPGPSYEQYF | TGTGCCAGCAGCTTAGGCCCGGGGCCAAGCTACGAGCAGTACTTC
TRBJ1-3 | TRBV5-5 | NA | NA | 15 | CASSFRPQPGNTIYF | TGTGCCAGCAGCTTCAGGCCCCAACCCGGGAACACCATATATTTT
TRBJ2-3 | TRBV12-3/TRBV12-4 | NA | NA | 15 | CASRGRDISTDTQYF | TGTGCCAGCAGGGGTCGGGACATAAGCACAGATACGCAGTATTTT
TRBJ2-3 | TRBV5-1 | TRBD2 | NA | 16 | CASSLEASGGTDTQYF | TGCGCCAGCAGCTTGGAGGCTAGCGGGGGCACAGATACGCAGTATTTT
TRBJ1-5 | TRBV5-1 | NA | NA | 14 | CASSLEGLNQPQHF | TGCGCCAGCAGCTTGGAAGGGCTCAATCAGCCCCAGCATTTT
TRBJ2-7 | TRBV4-1 | NA | NA | 15 | CASSTTGTGGLEQYF | TGCGCCAGCAGCACGACCGGGACTGGTGGGCTCGAGCAGTACTTC
TRBJ1-5 | TRBV19 | TRBD1 | NA | 15 | CASRGQGVGNQPQHF | TGTGCCAGTAGGGGACAGGGTGTTGGAAATCAGCCCCAGCATTTT